One sample yielded the 18 T cell receptor beta chains listed below, sequenced in a study of OX40 agonist ivuxolimab in advanced cancers. Sequencing used immunoSEQ multiplex PCR; TCRdb keeps in-frame clones, though not all of them. The sample contains 70,000 or so clones, roughly nine tenths of which appear only once. This material consisted of CD4+ or CD8+ T cells sorted from blood, taken in a trial of the OX40 agonist ivuxolimab. The receptors stem from an adult with an advanced solid tumor such as melanoma, head and neck, liver or kidney cancer.

The V and J genes are TRBV7-3 and TRBJ1-2, with 8 positions matching TRBD1. The CDR3 consists of 15 residues. Germline V gene data show CDR1 as SGHTA and CDR2 as FQGTGA. Losses at the gene ends were 4 bases for V and 8 bases for J; bases not matched to a gene: 12. The CDR3 sequence: CASSSGQVGLGGYTF. CDR3 in DNA: TGTGCCAGCAGCTCGGGACAGGTTGGACTGGGGGGCTACACCTTC.

CDR3 protein: CASSPGTGESYNEQFF. Written as DNA, the CDR3 is TGTGCCAGCTCACCCGGGACAGGGGAATCCTACAATGAGCAGTTCTTC. The chain recombines TRBV18 with TRBJ2-1; 10 bases are shared with TRBD1. CDR3 length: 16 residues. The germline V gene encodes CDR1 KGHSH and CDR2 LQKENI. Trimming at V came to 3 bases and at J to 1 base, leaving 3 bases not matched to a gene.

The chain carries TRBV7-6 and TRBJ1-3, with TRBD1 matching 9 bases. The CDR3 is 14 amino acids. V was pared by 5 bases and J by 4 bases, with 3 bases of the junction left unmatched. Germline V gene sequence: CDR1 SGHVS, CDR2 FNYEAQ. The CDR3, as DNA: TGTGCCAGCAGCCCGGGGACAGGGGGAAACACCATATATTTT. Amino acids: CASSPGTGGNTIYF.

The CDR3: CATSRDLAGDTDTQYF. The CDR3 DNA reads TGTGCCACCAGCAGAGATTTAGCGGGAGACACAGATACGCAGTATTTT. The chain uses TRBV15 and TRBJ2-3; 9 nucleotides agree with TRBD2. This CDR3 region has 16 residues. Per the germline V gene, CDR1 is LNHNV and CDR2 is YYDKDF (reference sequence). The ends lost 0 bases at V and 2 bases at J; junction bases unmatched: 3.

This rearrangement joins TRBV7-9 to TRBJ1-5; a possible D gene is TRBD1 (5 bases). The germline V gene has CDR1 SEHNR and CDR2 FQNEAQ (reference sequence). The CDR3 spans 14 residues. Trimming stripped 5 bases from V and 0 bases from J, with 8 bases between. The CDR3: CASSKGTSNQPQHF. CDR3 DNA sequence: TGTGCCAGCAGCAAAGGGACTAGCAATCAGCCCCAGCATTTT.

In the case of this clone: The junction does not match germline at one end; this may be a read error. The chain combines TRBV9 with TRBJ1-1; 9 positions agree with TRBD1. Germline V gene lookup returns CDR1 SGDLS and CDR2 YYNGEE. The length of the CDR3 is 15 residues. The CDR3 spells CASGVGGQGMTEAFF. The DNA for the CDR3 is TGTGCCAGCGGCGTAGGGGGACAGGGAATGACTGAAGCTTTCTTT.

This clone showed up just once. V is TRBV18 and J is TRBJ2-3, with TRBD2 matching 11 bases. Germline V gene sequence: CDR1 KGHSH, CDR2 LQKENI. This CDR3 region has 19 residues. V was clipped by 2 bases and J by 3 bases; unmatched bases: 13. CDR3 region: CASSPYGQTSGRGTDTQYF. CDR3 in DNA: TGTGCCAGCTCACCATATGGGCAAACTAGCGGGAGAGGGACAGATACGCAGTATTTT. Complete variable domain (other parts from reference TRBV18 and TRBJ2-3): NAGVMQNPRHLVRRRGQEARLRCSPMKGHSHVYWYRQLPEEGLKFMVYLQKENIIDESGMPKERFSAEFPKEGPSILRIQQVVRGDSAAYFCASSPYGQTSGRGTDTQYFGPGTRLTVL.

In DNA form, the CDR3 reads TGTGCCAGCTCACCACCGGCCAGGGCCTCGGGTGACTATGGCTACACCTTC. It specifies CASSPPARASGDYGYTF. The chain carries TRBV18 and TRBJ1-2; a weak D match, TRBD1 (5 bases). CDR3 size: 17 residues. CDR1 is KGHSH, CDR2 LQKENI, per germline. V lost 0 bases to trimming and J lost 3 bases, with 17 bases between them.

The chain employs TRBV6-6 and TRBJ1-4; unclear D gene. The CDR3 loop spans 14 amino acids. The V gene lost 8 bases and the J gene lost 7 bases, with 17 bases spanning the gap. Germline V lookup: CDR1 MNHNY, CDR2 SVGAGI (reference sequence). The CDR3 sequence is CASALPGIGEKLFF. CDR3 bases: TGTGCCAGCGCCTTGCCGGGCATTGGTGAAAAACTGTTTTTT.

This chain connects TRBV5-1 to TRBJ1-4; 7 bases map to TRBD1. The CDR3 is 16 residues long. After removal of 2 bases from V and 0 bases from J, the junction contained 4 bases not matched to a gene. Germline values: CDR1 SGHRS, CDR2 YFSETQ. The CDR3: CASSFPTGATNEKLFF. The CDR3 DNA reads as TGCGCCAGCAGCTTTCCCACAGGGGCAACTAATGAAAAACTGTTTTTT.

This clone appeared once. The chain joins TRBV19 to TRBJ2-7; D is perhaps TRBD2 (5 bases). Germline CDR1 is LNHDA and CDR2 is SQIVND (reference sequence). Trimming left V 7 bases short and J 7 bases short, with 20 bases between. The CDR3 loop spans 14 amino acids. CDR3 in DNA: TGTGCCAGTACAGCTACCCTCCCATCGGGAGAGCAGTACTTC. It codes for CASTATLPSGEQYF.

This rearrangement joins TRBV25-1 to TRBJ2-3, with 8 bases identical to TRBD2. J was trimmed by 0 bases and V by 6 bases; bases with no gene match: 5. The CDR3 is 15 residues long. Germline CDR1 is MGHDK and CDR2 is SYGVNS. CDR3 region: CASSPASGSTDTQYF. The CDR3 DNA reads TGTGCCAGCAGCCCCGCTAGCGGGAGCACAGATACGCAGTATTTT.

The rearrangement links TRBV5-8 to TRBJ1-3; no definite D call. The CDR3 has 13 amino acids. V dropped 0 bases and J dropped 4 bases, with 5 bases sitting between them. Germline CDR1 and CDR2: SGHTS and YDEGEE. CDR3 in amino acids: CASSLGRGNTIYF. The CDR3 DNA sequence: TGTGCCAGCAGCTTGGGCCGGGGAAACACCATATATTTT.

The CDR3 DNA reads TGCAGCGTTGAGATTAAGGCGCAGTATTTT. It is translated as CSVEIKAQYF. The genes are TRBV29-1 and TRBJ2-3; D call uncertain. CDR1 SQVTM and CDR2 ANQGSEA come from the germline V gene. CDR3 length: 10 amino acids. V gave up 3 bases and J gave up 10 bases, with 8 bases separating them.

This clone came up once. The rearrangement joins TRBV29-1 to TRBJ2-6; 9 nucleotides line up with TRBD1. V trimming: 1 base; J trimming: 2 bases; junction bases outside the gene matches: 12. Germline assignment: CDR1 SQVTM and CDR2 ANQGSEA. CDR3 size: 19 residues. The DNA of the CDR3 is TGCAGCGTTGAAGGGGCCCGGGACAGGGTGACTACTGGGGCCAACGTCCTGACTTTC. Translated: CSVEGARDRVTTGANVLTF. The full variable domain, rest sourced from reference TRBV29-1 and TRBJ2-6, is SAVISQKPSRDICQRGTSLTIQCQVDSQVTMMFWYRQQPGQSLTLIATANQGSEATYESGFVIDKFPISRPNLTFSTLTVSNMSPEDSSIYLCSVEGARDRVTTGANVLTFGAGSRLTVL.

The chain recombines TRBV10-3 with TRBJ2-7; tentatively, D is TRBD2 (6 bases). V lost 11 bases and J lost 1, with 18 bases in between. CDR1 is ENHRY and CDR2 is SYGVKD in the germline V gene. The CDR3 loop spans 14 amino acids. The CDR3 DNA reads as TGTGCCGCCCGGGGTCGGGGGAGGTCCTACGAGCAGTACTTC. Amino acids: CAARGRGRSYEQYF.

This chain connects TRBV5-1 to TRBJ2-5; D may be TRBD2 (6 bases). Germline V lookup: CDR1 SGHRS, CDR2 YFSETQ. The germline V and J ends were trimmed by 0 bases and 4 bases, with 13 bases remaining between them. The CDR3 covers 15 residues. The CDR3 protein is CASSLEGRGGETQYF. For the CDR3, the DNA is TGCGCCAGCAGCTTGGAAGGGCGGGGAGGAGAGACCCAGTACTTC.

V usage is TRBV6-1 and J usage is TRBJ1-1, with 9 nucleotides matching TRBD1. CDR1 is MNHNS, CDR2 SASEGT, per germline. The CDR3 runs to 15 residues. V lost 3 bases and J lost 4; bases outside the gene matches: 6. As DNA, the CDR3 is TGTGCCAGCAGTGACGCCCGACAGGGGGGCACTGAAGCTTTCTTT. Protein sequence: CASSDARQGGTEAFF.